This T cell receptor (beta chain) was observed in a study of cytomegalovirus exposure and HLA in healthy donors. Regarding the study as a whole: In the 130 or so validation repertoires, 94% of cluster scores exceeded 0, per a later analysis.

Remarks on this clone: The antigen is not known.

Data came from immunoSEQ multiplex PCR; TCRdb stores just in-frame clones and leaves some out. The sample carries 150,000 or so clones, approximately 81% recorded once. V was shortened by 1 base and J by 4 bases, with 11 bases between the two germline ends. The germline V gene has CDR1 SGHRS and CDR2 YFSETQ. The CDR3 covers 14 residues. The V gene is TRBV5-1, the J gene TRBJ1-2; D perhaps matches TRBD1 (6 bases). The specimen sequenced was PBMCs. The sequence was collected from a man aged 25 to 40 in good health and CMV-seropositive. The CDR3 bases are TGCGCCAGCAGCTTGACAGGGTTCTCCTATGGCTACACCTTC. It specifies CASSLTGFSYGYTF.